The 15 T cell receptor beta chains below all came from one sample that was sequenced in a study of cytomegalovirus exposure and HLA in healthy donors. Sequenced by immunoSEQ multiplex PCR; TCRdb stores in-frame clones only, minus some. The sample holds 200,000 to 300,000 clones, about nine tenths seen once. The source material was PBMCs. The receptors were gathered from a woman aged 25 to 39 in good health and CMV-seronegative.

J is TRBJ1-2 and V is TRBV5-6; no reliable D call. The CDR3 is 11 residues long. Trimming took 2 bases from V and 7 from J, leaving 6 bases between them. CDR1 SGHDT and CDR2 YYEEEE come from the germline V gene. Here the CDR3 DNA reads TGTGCCAGCAGCTTCGCTTTTGGCTACACCTTC. Translation gives CASSFAFGYTF.

The chain carries TRBV27 and TRBJ2-5; D gene ambiguous. There are 10 residues in the CDR3. The germline CDR1 and CDR2 sequences are MNHEY and SMNVEV (reference sequence). Trimming cost V 7 bases and J 4 bases, with 4 bases left between them. CDR3 sequence: CASIPETQYF. The CDR3 DNA is TGTGCCAGCATCCCAGAGACCCAGTACTTC.

The rearrangement links TRBV27 to TRBJ2-5; D not resolved. The CDR3 contains 15 residues. The ends were cut back, 2 bases at V and 1 base at J, with 11 bases in the middle. Germline V gene data show CDR1 as MNHEY and CDR2 as SMNVEV (reference sequence). CDR3 sequence reads: CASSLSFSAQETQYF. The CDR3 nucleotides read TGTGCCAGCAGTTTAAGTTTTTCGGCCCAAGAGACCCAGTACTTC.

This clone appeared once. The chain combines TRBV27 with TRBJ2-3; TRBD2 is a possible D gene (5 bases). Germline CDR1 is MNHEY and CDR2 is SMNVEV (reference sequence). Trimming removed 4 bases at V and 6 bases at J, with 14 bases between. The CDR3 has 14 amino acids. As DNA, the CDR3 is TGTGCCAGCAGTTCCCGGACGAGGGAGGATACGCAGTATTTT. Amino acids: CASSSRTREDTQYF.

The DNA of the CDR3 is TGTGCCAGCAGCTTAGCCGCTTACGAGCAGTACTTC. It codes for CASSLAAYEQYF. V and J are TRBV7-9 and TRBJ2-7; no definite D call. Germline V lookup: CDR1 SEHNR, CDR2 FQNEAQ (reference sequence). The CDR3 loop spans 12 amino acids. Trimming removed 0 bases at V and 4 bases at J, with 4 bases between.

The rearrangement uses TRBV6-1 and TRBJ1-3; D is unclear. The CDR3 consists of 16 residues. Trimming shortened V by 3 bases and J by 0 bases, and 12 bases separated the two germline ends. Germline CDR1 reads MNHNS; CDR2 reads SASEGT. CDR3 residues: CASSDSGYHSGNTIYF. The CDR3 DNA follows: TGTGCCAGCAGTGATTCCGGGTACCACTCTGGAAACACCATATATTTT.

The chain employs TRBV7-7 and TRBJ2-5; the D gene could be TRBD1 or TRBD2 (5 bases each). CDR3 length: 14 amino acids. Germline V gives CDR1 SSHAT, CDR2 FNYEAQ (reference sequence). V was cut by 2 bases and J by 4 bases, with 11 bases left in between. DNA for the CDR3: TGTGCCAGCAGCTTATCGGGGACGGCAGAGACCCAGTACTTC. Translated, it gives CASSLSGTAETQYF. The variable domain in full, with the rest retrieved from reference TRBV7-7 and TRBJ2-5, is GAGVSQSPRYKVTKRGQDVTLRCDPISSHATLYWYQQALGQGPEFLTYFNYEAQPDKSGLPSDRFSAERPEGSISTLTIQRTEQRDSAMYRCASSLSGTAETQYFGPGTRLLVL.

The genes are TRBV5-1 and TRBJ2-1, with 7 positions matching TRBD2. This CDR3 has 15 amino acids. Per germline, CDR1 SGHRS and CDR2 YFSETQ. V was pared by 4 bases and J by 7 bases, with 11 bases of the junction left unmatched. CDR3 sequence (DNA): TGCGCCAGCAGCACCCATTCTAGCGGTCAGAATGAGCAGTTCTTC. Protein product: CASSTHSSGQNEQFF.

The chain joins TRBV15 to TRBJ2-5; D unresolved. Trimming removed 0 bases at V and 2 bases at J, with 4 bases between. Germline V gene sequence: CDR1 LNHNV, CDR2 YYDKDF (reference sequence). The CDR3 spans 13 residues. CDR3 region: CATSRDGQETQYF. CDR3 DNA sequence: TGTGCCACCAGCAGAGATGGTCAAGAGACCCAGTACTTC. Full variable domain (missing parts from reference TRBV15 and TRBJ2-5): DAMVIQNPRYQVTQFGKPVTLSCSQTLNHNVMYWYQQKSSQAPKLLFHYYDKDFNNEADTPDNFQSRRPNTSFCFLDIRSPGLGDTAMYLCATSRDGQETQYFGPGTRLLVL.

This sequence joins TRBV7-8 and TRBJ2-5, with D unresolved. This CDR3 region has 12 residues. Germline-derived CDR1 and CDR2 are SGHVS and FQNEAQ. With 5 bases removed from V and 5 bases from J, the gap between germline ends came to 9 bases. CDR3 region: CASSPPKETQYF. The DNA of the CDR3 is TGTGCCAGCAGCCCACCTAAGGAGACCCAGTACTTC.

The rearrangement links TRBV5-1 to TRBJ2-2; D may be TRBD2 (5 bases). This CDR3 comprises 16 residues. Germline V gene lookup returns CDR1 SGHRS and CDR2 YFSETQ. V gave up 3 bases and J gave up 1 base, with 13 bases separating them. The CDR3 bases are TGCGCCAGCAGCTACCCCGGAGGAGTGAACACCGGGGAGCTGTTTTTT. This encodes CASSYPGGVNTGELFF.

The chain is built from TRBV19 and TRBJ2-1; no firm D call. The CDR3 is 17 residues long. V lost 3 bases and J lost 5, with 20 bases in between. The germline V gene encodes CDR1 LNHDA and CDR2 SQIVND (reference sequence). The CDR3, as DNA: TGTGCCAGTAGTATTGGTTTCGGCGGAGTGGTGAACAATGAGCAGTTCTTC. Amino acids: CASSIGFGGVVNNEQFF.

The chain links TRBV5-1 to TRBJ2-5; TRBD2 aligns across 8 bases. This CDR3 contains 14 residues. V was pared by 4 bases and J by 4 bases, with 6 bases of the junction left unmatched. Germline V gene lookup returns CDR1 SGHRS and CDR2 YFSETQ. The CDR3 coding sequence is TGCGCCAGCAGCAATGCGGGGGGCGGAGAGACCCAGTACTTC. Translation: CASSNAGGGETQYF.

The chain combines TRBV9 with TRBJ2-3, with TRBD1 as a possible D gene (6 bases). The germline gives CDR1 SGDLS, CDR2 YYNGEE. CDR3 length equals 15 residues. The ends were cut back, 4 bases at V and 0 bases at J, with 12 bases in the middle. The CDR3 reads CASSQGQMSTDTQYF. CDR3 nucleotide sequence: TGTGCCAGCAGCCAAGGACAGATGAGCACAGATACGCAGTATTTT.

V usage is TRBV7-8 and J usage is TRBJ2-7, with a possible D match to TRBD1 (6 bases). There are 14 residues in the CDR3. V was trimmed by 5 bases and J by 2 bases, leaving 13 bases between them. The germline CDR1 and CDR2 sequences are SGHVS and FQNEAQ. The CDR3 nucleotides read TGTGCCAGCAGCGTAACAGGGTTCCCCTACGAGCAGTACTTC. It is translated as CASSVTGFPYEQYF. Supplemented by reference TRBV7-8 and TRBJ2-7, the full variable domain reads GAGVSQSPRYKVAKRGQDVALRCDPISGHVSLFWYQQALGQGPEFLTYFQNEAQLDKSGLPSDRFFAERPEGSVSTLKIQRTQQEDSAVYLCASSVTGFPYEQYFGPGTRLTVT.